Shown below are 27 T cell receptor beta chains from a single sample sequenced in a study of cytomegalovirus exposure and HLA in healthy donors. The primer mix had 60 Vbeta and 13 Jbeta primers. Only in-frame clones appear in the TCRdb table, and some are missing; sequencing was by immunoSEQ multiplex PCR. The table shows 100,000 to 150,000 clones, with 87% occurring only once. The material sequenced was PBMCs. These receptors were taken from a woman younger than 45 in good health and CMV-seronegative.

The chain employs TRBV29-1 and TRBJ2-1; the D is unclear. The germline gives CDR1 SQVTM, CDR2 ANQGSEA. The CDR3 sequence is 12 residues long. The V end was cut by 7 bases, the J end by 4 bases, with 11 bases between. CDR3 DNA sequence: TGCAGCGGAATACAGATATACAATGAGCAGTTCTTC. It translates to CSGIQIYNEQFF.

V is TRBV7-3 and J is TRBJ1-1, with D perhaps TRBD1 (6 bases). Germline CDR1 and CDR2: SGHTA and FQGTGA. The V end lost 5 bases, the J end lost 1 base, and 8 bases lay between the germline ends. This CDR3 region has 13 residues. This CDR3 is CASSADRNTEAFF. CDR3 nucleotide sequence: TGTGCCAGCAGCGCGGACAGGAACACTGAAGCTTTCTTT.

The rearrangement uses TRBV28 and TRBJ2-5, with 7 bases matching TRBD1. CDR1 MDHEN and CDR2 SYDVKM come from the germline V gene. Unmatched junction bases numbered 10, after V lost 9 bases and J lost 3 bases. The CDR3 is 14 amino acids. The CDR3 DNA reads TGTGCCAGTAAAACAGGGGAAATTAAAGAGACCCAGTACTTC. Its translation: CASKTGEIKETQYF.

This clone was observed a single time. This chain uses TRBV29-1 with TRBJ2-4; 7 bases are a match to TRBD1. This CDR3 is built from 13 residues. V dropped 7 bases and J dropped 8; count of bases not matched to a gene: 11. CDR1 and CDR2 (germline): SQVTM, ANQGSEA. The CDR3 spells CSAQRDREDIQYF. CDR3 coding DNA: TGCAGCGCTCAAAGAGACAGGGAAGACATTCAGTACTTC. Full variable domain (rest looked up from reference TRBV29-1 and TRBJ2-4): SAVISQKPSRDICQRGTSLTIQCQVDSQVTMMFWYRQQPGQSLTLIATANQGSEATYESGFVIDKFPISRPNLTFSTLTVSNMSPEDSSIYLCSAQRDREDIQYFGAGTRLSVL.

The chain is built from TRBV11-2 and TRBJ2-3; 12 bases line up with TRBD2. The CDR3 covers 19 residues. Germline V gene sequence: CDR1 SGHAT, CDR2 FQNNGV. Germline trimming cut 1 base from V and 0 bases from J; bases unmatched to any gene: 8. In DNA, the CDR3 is TGTGCCAGCAGCTTAGGGCTAGCGGGGGGGCTGTCGAGCACAGATACGCAGTATTTT. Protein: CASSLGLAGGLSSTDTQYF.

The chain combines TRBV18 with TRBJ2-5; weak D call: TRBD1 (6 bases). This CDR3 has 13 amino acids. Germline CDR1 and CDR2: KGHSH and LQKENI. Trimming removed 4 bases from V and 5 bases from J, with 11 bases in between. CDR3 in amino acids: CASSRRQEETQYF. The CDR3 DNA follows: TGTGCCAGCTCACGCCGACAGGAGGAGACCCAGTACTTC. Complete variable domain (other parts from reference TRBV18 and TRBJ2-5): NAGVMQNPRHLVRRRGQEARLRCSPMKGHSHVYWYRQLPEEGLKFMVYLQKENIIDESGMPKERFSAEFPKEGPSILRIQQVVRGDSAAYFCASSRRQEETQYFGPGTRLLVL.

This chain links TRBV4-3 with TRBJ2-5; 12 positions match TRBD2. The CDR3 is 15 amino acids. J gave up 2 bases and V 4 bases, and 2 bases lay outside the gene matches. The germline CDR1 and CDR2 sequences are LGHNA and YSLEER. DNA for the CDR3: TGCGCCAGCAGCCTAGGGACTAGCGGGCAAGAGACCCAGTACTTC. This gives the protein CASSLGTSGQETQYF.

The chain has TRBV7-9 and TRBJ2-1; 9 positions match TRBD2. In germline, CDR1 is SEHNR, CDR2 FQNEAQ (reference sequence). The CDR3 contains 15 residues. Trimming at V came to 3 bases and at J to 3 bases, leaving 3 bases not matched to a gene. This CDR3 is CASSLGGRVYNEQFF. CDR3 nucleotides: TGTGCCAGCAGCTTGGGCGGGAGGGTCTACAATGAGCAGTTCTTC.

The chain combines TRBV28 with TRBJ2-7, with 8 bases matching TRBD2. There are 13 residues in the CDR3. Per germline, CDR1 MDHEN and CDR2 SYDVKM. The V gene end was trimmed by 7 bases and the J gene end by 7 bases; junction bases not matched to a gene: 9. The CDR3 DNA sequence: TGTGCCAGCAAAGCGGGAGTACCGAGGGAGCAGTACTTC. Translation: CASKAGVPREQYF.

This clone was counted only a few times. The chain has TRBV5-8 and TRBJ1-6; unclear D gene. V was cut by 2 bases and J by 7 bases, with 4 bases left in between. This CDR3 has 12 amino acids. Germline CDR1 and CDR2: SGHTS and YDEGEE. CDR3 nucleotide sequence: TGTGCCAGCAGCTTACAGAATTCACCCCTCCACTTT. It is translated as CASSLQNSPLHF.

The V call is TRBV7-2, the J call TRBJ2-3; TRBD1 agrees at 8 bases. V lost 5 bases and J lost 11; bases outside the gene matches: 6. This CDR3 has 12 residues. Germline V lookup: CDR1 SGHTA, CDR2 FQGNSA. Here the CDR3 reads CASSVNRGKQYF. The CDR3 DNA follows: TGTGCCAGCAGCGTTAACAGGGGGAAGCAGTATTTT.

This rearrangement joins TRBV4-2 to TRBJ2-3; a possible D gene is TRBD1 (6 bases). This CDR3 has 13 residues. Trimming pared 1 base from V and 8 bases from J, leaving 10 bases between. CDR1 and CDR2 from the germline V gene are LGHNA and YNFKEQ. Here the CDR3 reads CASSQGGGPTQYF. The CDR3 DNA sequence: TGTGCCAGCAGCCAAGGTGGGGGCCCTACGCAGTATTTT.

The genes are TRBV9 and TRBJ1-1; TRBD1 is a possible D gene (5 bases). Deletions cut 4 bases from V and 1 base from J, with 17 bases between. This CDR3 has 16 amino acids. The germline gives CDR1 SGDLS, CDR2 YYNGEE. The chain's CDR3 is CASSIPDGHPNTEAFF. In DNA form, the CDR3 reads TGTGCCAGCAGCATTCCCGATGGACATCCGAACACTGAAGCTTTCTTT.

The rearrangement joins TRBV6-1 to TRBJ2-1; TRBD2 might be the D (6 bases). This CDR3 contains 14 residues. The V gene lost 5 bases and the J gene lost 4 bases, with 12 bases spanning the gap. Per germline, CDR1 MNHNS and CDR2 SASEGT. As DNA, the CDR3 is TGTGCCAGCAGTATGGGCCGGGAGTACAATGAGCAGTTCTTC. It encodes CASSMGREYNEQFF.

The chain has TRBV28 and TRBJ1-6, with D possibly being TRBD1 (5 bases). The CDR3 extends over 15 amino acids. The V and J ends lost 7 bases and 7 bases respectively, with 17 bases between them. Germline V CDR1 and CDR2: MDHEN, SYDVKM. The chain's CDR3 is CASTLSGGGNSPLHF. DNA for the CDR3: TGTGCCAGCACCTTGAGCGGGGGTGGGAATTCACCCCTCCACTTT.

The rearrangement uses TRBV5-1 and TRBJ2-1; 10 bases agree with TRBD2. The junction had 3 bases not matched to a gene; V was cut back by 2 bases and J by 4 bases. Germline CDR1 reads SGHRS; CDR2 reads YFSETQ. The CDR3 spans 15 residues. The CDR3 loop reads CASSFGTSDYNEQFF. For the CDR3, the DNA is TGCGCCAGCAGCTTTGGGACTAGCGATTACAATGAGCAGTTCTTC.

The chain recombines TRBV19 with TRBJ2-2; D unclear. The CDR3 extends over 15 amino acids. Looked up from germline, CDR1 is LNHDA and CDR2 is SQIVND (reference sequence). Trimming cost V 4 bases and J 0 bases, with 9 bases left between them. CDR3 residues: CASSRNSANTGELFF. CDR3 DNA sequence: TGTGCCAGTAGTAGAAACAGTGCGAACACCGGGGAGCTGTTTTTT.

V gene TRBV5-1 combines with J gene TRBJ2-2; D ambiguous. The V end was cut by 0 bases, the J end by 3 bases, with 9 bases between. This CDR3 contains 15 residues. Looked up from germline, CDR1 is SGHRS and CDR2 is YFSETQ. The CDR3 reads CASSLVSTYTGELFF. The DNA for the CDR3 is TGCGCCAGCAGCTTGGTGTCCACTTACACCGGGGAGCTGTTTTTT.

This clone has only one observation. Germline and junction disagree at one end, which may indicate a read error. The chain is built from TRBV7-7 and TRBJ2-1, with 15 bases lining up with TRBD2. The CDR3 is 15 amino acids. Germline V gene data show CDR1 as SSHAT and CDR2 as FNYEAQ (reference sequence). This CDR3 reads CASSPGLAGGHAQFF. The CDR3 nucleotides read TGTGCTAGCAGCCCAGGACTAGCGGGAGGGCACGCGCAGTTCTTC.

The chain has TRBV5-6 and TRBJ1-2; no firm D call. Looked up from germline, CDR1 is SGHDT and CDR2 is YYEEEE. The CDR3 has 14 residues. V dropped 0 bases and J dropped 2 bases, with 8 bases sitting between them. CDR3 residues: CASSLGQINYGYTF. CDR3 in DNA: TGTGCCAGCAGCTTGGGACAAATAAACTATGGCTACACCTTC.

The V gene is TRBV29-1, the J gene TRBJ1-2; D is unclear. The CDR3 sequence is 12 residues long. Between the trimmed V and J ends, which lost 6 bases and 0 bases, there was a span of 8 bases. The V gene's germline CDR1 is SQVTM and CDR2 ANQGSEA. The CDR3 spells CSVGRANYGYTF. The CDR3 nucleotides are TGCAGCGTCGGTAGAGCTAACTATGGCTACACCTTC.

This CDR3 reads CASSLVSSRAGSFGYTF. CDR3 nucleotide sequence: TGTGCCAGCAGCTTAGTTTCAAGTCGCGCAGGATCCTTTGGCTACACCTTC. The chain links TRBV7-2 to TRBJ1-2; D call uncertain. V was clipped by 1 base and J by 7 bases, with 22 bases between them. The V gene's germline CDR1 is SGHTA and CDR2 FQGNSA. The CDR3 is made up of 17 amino acids.

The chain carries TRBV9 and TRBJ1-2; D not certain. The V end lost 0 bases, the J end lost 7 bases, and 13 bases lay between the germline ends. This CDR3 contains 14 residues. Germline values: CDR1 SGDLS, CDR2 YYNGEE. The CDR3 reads CASSVEHGRGGYTF. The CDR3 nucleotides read TGTGCCAGCAGCGTAGAACACGGGAGAGGTGGCTACACCTTC. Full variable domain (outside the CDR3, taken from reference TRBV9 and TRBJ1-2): DSGVTQTPKHLITATGQRVTLRCSPRSGDLSVYWYQQSLDQGLQFLIQYYNGEERAKGNILERFSAQQFPDLHSELNLSSLELGDSALYFCASSVEHGRGGYTFGSGTRLTVV.

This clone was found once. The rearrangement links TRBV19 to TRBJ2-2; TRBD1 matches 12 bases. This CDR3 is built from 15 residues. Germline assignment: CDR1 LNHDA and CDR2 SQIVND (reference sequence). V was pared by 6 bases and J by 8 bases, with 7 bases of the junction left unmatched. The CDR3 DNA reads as TGTGCCAGTAGGGGACAGGGGGCCGCGGATGGGGAGCTGTTTTTT. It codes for CASRGQGAADGELFF.

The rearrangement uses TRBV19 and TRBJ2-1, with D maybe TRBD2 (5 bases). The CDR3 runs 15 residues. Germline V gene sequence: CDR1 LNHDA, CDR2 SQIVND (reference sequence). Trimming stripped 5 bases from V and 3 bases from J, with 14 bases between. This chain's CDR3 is CASSPSYAGYNEQFF. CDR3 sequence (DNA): TGTGCCAGTAGTCCCAGTTACGCGGGCTACAATGAGCAGTTCTTC. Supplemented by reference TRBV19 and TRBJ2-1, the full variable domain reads DGGITQSPKYLFRKEGQNVTLSCEQNLNHDAMYWYRQDPGQGLRLIYYSQIVNDFQKGDIAEGYSVSREKKESFPLTVTSAQKNPTAFYLCASSPSYAGYNEQFFGPGTRLTVL.

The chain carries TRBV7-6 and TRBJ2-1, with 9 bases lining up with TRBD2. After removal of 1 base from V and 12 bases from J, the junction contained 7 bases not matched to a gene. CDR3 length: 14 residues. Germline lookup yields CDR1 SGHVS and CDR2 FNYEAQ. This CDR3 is CASSLGDSGRRQFF. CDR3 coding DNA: TGTGCCAGCAGCTTAGGGGATAGCGGGAGACGGCAGTTCTTC.

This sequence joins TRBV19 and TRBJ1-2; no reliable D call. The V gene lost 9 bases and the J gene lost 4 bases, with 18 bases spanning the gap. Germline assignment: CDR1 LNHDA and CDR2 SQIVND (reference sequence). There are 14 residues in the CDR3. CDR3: CASNHRENLYGYTF. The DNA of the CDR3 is TGTGCCAGCAATCATCGGGAAAATCTCTATGGCTACACCTTC.